This entry features one T cell receptor beta chain sequence. Its antigen is undetermined. CDR1 is SEHNR, CDR2 FQNEAQ, per germline (reference sequence). The CDR3 is 14 amino acids. The V gene end was trimmed by 5 bases and the J gene end by 3 bases; junction bases not matched to a gene: 1. This record comes from a study of cytomegalovirus exposure and HLA in healthy donors. The study, taken as a whole, reports: Donors were assumed by presence/absence analyses to have roughly uniform sequencing depth. Excluded were some V segments that proved indistinguishable, including TRBV6-2 and TRBV6-3. In a later analysis, V- and J-gene trimming of beta chains associated with a DCLRE1C missense variant, replicated independently.

Unrecorded immune exposure was likely among donors, who were nominally healthy when sampled. Amplification used 60 Vbeta primers and 13 Jbeta primers. Generated by immunoSEQ multiplex PCR, the TCRdb table keeps only in-frame clones and is missing some. The sample shows over 150,000 clones, 65% to 80% of them seen only once. The sequenced sample consisted of PBMCs. This TCR came from a woman in her thirties or forties in good health and CMV-seropositive. The chain combines TRBV7-9 with TRBJ2-7; 13 bases fit TRBD2. For the CDR3, the DNA is TGTGCCAGCAGCCGGACTAGCGGGAGCTACGAGCAGTACTTC. It translates to CASSRTSGSYEQYF.